Below are 16 T cell receptor beta chains sequenced from a single sample in a study of T cells in Graves' hyperthyroidism and ophthalmopathy. Amplification yielded TCR beta CDR3 regions, with RNA transcripts as the source. A set of HTBI primers served as the primers for a first-round RT-PCR of the TCR CDR3. TCRdb ran MiXCR on the multiplex PCR reads and lists one entry per CDR3 protein. The repertoire holds hundreds of thousands of distinct CDR3 sequences, with about 45% as singletons. Specimen: peripheral blood or thyroid tissue (not recorded which). The receptors were gathered from an adult man with Graves' disease, either hyperthyroidism or ophthalmopathy (not recorded which).

This clonotype was counted at least ten times. CDR3 in DNA: TGCAGCGTTGTACCCCGAGGCACCGGGGAGCTGTTTTTT. This encodes CSVVPRGTGELFF. V usage is TRBV29-1 and J usage is TRBJ2-2; D uncertain. Germline V CDR1 and CDR2: SQVTM, ANQGSEA. The CDR3 has 13 residues. V shed 4 bases and J shed 4 bases, with 10 bases lying between them.

This clonotype was detected ten times or more. The rearrangement links TRBV2 to TRBJ1-5; TRBD1 matches at 9 bases. This CDR3 region has 15 residues. V gave up 4 bases and J gave up 5 bases; unmatched junction bases: 6. Germline values: CDR1 SNHLY, CDR2 FYNNEI. The CDR3 is CASSAGTGPYQPQHF. The DNA of the CDR3 is TGTGCCAGCAGTGCCGGGACAGGGCCTTATCAGCCCCAGCATTTT.

Points on this clonotype: A read error is likely, as this CDR3 ends without the conserved phenylalanine or tryptophan. Here the CDR3 DNA reads TGTGCCAGCAGTGCCAGGGGGCAACAGCCTAATCAGCCCCAGCATTTA. Amino acids: CASSARGQQPNQPQHL. The chain couples TRBV2 to TRBJ1-5, with TRBD1 matching over 8 bases. Germline CDR1 is SNHLY and CDR2 is FYNNEI. Germline trimming cut 4 bases from V and 4 bases from J; bases unmatched to any gene: 9. The CDR3 extends over 16 amino acids.

V and J are TRBV19 and TRBJ1-2; no reliable D call. CDR1 and CDR2 (germline): LNHDA, SQIVND (reference sequence). Trimming shortened V by 6 bases and J by 2 bases, and 4 bases separated the two germline ends. This CDR3 is 11 amino acids long. CDR3 sequence: CASRVNYGYTF. The CDR3 nucleotides are TGTGCCAGTAGAGTCAACTATGGCTACACCTTC.

The J gene is TRBJ2-5, the V gene TRBV11-2, with D possibly matching TRBD2 (6 bases). CDR1 and CDR2 (germline): SGHAT, FQNNGV. The germline V and J ends were trimmed by 0 bases and 9 bases, with 23 bases remaining between them. The CDR3 loop spans 17 amino acids. CDR3 DNA: TGTGCCAGCAGCTTAGAGGGCGGGACCGACGGCGTATTAGCCCAGTACTTC. Its protein is CASSLEGGTDGVLAQYF.

This chain uses TRBV14 with TRBJ2-7; D call uncertain. Trimming took off 5 bases at V and 0 bases at J, with 20 bases between the two ends. This CDR3 spans 17 amino acids. Germline values: CDR1 SGHDN, CDR2 FVKESK. The CDR3 sequence is CASSFPGAPVNSYEQYF. CDR3 DNA: TGTGCCAGCAGCTTTCCGGGTGCCCCTGTTAACTCCTACGAGCAGTACTTC.

The chain combines TRBV19 with TRBJ1-5; TRBD1 agrees at 8 bases. Germline V gene lookup returns CDR1 LNHDA and CDR2 SQIVND (reference sequence). The CDR3 has 16 residues. The V and J ends lost 3 bases and 5 bases, in that order; junction bases with no gene match: 9. CDR3 residues: CASSIPAGGSHQPQHF. CDR3 DNA: TGTGCCAGTAGTATTCCGGCAGGGGGCTCCCATCAGCCCCAGCATTTT.

This chain connects TRBV19 to TRBJ2-7; D unresolved. Germline V gene lookup returns CDR1 LNHDA and CDR2 SQIVND (reference sequence). The CDR3 is 13 residues long. Deletions cut 6 bases from V and 3 bases from J, with 12 bases between. The CDR3 DNA is TGTGCCAGTAGCCTAAACTTCTACTACGAGCAGTACTTC. It specifies CASSLNFYYEQYF.

The V and J genes are TRBV12-3 or TRBV12-4 and TRBJ2-5; 11 bases map to TRBD2. CDR3 size: 14 residues. V lost 8 bases, J lost 2 bases, and 4 bases stayed unmatched. CDR3 sequence reads: CASGGLAVQETQYF. In DNA form, the CDR3 reads TGTGCCAGCGGGGGACTAGCGGTACAAGAGACCCAGTACTTC.

The rearrangement uses TRBV2 and TRBJ2-7; 7 nucleotides align to TRBD1. This CDR3 is built from 15 residues. Germline V lookup: CDR1 SNHLY, CDR2 FYNNEI. Losses at the gene ends were 5 bases for V and 3 bases for J; bases not matched to a gene: 10. The CDR3 DNA is TGTGCCAGCAGTTTATCGGGGACAGCATTCTACGAGCAGTACTTC. Its translation: CASSLSGTAFYEQYF.

This sequence joins TRBV13 and TRBJ1-5, with D possibly TRBD1 on 6 matching bases. Germline V gives CDR1 PRHDT, CDR2 FYEKMQ (reference sequence). The germline V and J ends were trimmed by 4 bases and 2 bases, with 9 bases remaining between them. This CDR3 comprises 14 residues. The CDR3 is CASSSRQGNQPQHF. The CDR3 coding sequence is TGTGCCAGCAGCTCCCGACAGGGCAATCAGCCCCAGCATTTT.

The V call is TRBV12-3 or TRBV12-4, the J call TRBJ2-7; weak D call: TRBD1 (6 bases). CDR3 length: 12 residues. Trimming shortened V by 6 bases and J by 10 bases, and 16 bases separated the two germline ends. CDR3 loop: CASSRDTSAQYF. The CDR3 DNA sequence: TGTGCCAGCAGCCGGGACACCAGTGCCCAGTACTTC.

The gene calls are TRBV7-8 and TRBJ2-7; D gene uncertain. The CDR3 totals 16 residues. Trimming pared 3 bases from V and 6 bases from J, leaving 21 bases between. Germline V lookup: CDR1 SGHVS, CDR2 FQNEAQ. This CDR3 reads CASSFVDRASSLEQYF. CDR3 coding DNA: TGTGCCAGCAGCTTTGTAGACCGAGCGAGCAGCCTCGAGCAGTACTTC.

This clonotype has a handful of counts. V and J are TRBV5-1 and TRBJ1-2, with 7 bases fitting TRBD1. CDR1 and CDR2 (germline): SGHRS, YFSETQ. V dropped 1 base and J dropped 7; count of bases not matched to a gene: 4. This CDR3 comprises 13 residues. The CDR3 sequence: CASSLTGEVGYTF. The CDR3, as DNA: TGCGCCAGCAGCTTGACAGGGGAGGTTGGCTACACCTTC.

This clonotype has only a few counts. The V call is TRBV2, the J call TRBJ1-5, with 10 bases identical to TRBD1. Per the germline V gene, CDR1 is SNHLY and CDR2 is FYNNEI. This CDR3 has 15 amino acids. Trimming cost V 4 bases and J 3 bases; bases outside gene matches: 3. The CDR3, as DNA: TGTGCCAGCAGTGGGGACAGGGGATACAATCAGCCCCAGCATTTT. It translates to CASSGDRGYNQPQHF.

This clonotype has a handful of counts. The V call is TRBV19, the J call TRBJ1-5, with TRBD1 matching over 10 bases. Trimming removed 5 bases from V and 12 bases from J; junction bases left unmatched: 7. CDR1 is LNHDA, CDR2 SQIVND, per germline (reference sequence). The CDR3 is 13 residues long. The CDR3 loop reads CASSAGTGAVQHF. Written as DNA, the CDR3 is TGTGCCAGTAGTGCGGGGACAGGGGCTGTCCAGCATTTT.